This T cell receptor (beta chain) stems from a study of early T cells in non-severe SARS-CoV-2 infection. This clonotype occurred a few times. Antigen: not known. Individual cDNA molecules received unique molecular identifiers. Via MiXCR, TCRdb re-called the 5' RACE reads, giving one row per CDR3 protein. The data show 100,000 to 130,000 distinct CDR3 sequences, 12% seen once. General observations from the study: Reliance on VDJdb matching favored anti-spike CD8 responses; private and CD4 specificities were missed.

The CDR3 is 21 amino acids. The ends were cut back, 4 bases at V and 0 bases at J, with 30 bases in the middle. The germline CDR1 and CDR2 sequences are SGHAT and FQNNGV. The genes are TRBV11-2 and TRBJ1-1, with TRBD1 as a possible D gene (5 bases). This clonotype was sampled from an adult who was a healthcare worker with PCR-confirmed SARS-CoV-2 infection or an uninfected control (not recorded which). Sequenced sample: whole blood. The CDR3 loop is CASSSPWSKGSYPDMNTEAFF. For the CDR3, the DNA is TGTGCCAGCAGCTCGCCGTGGTCGAAGGGGTCCTACCCAGACATGAACACTGAAGCTTTCTTT.